These 15 T cell receptor beta chains originate from one sample sequenced in a study of T cells after yellow fever vaccination (dated by TCRdb to between 2018 and 2021). Library creation used 5' RACE. This sample was sequenced with an Illumina HiSeq 2500. TCRdb reprocessing: public reads trimmed at Q25 with fastp, clones called with MiXCR, in-frame beta chains kept. Entries are consolidated by CDR3 protein sequence, retaining the most common genes and DNA. For this sample the table gives around 100,000 distinct CDR3 sequences, of which 6.5% to 9% were detected only once. Less than 30% of the sample is in the top ten clones. The treatment or condition label here, explained by the study, means: live attenuated yellow fever vaccine strain. The sample in question was CD8+ T cells sorted from PBMCs, obtained 45 days after the yellow fever booster vaccination. The source of these receptors is a man aged 30 to 39 who received the YFV17D yellow fever vaccine.

This clonotype was detected many times. The chain joins TRBV27 to TRBJ2-1; either TRBD1 or TRBD2 may fit D (5 bases each). V lost 7 bases and J 8 bases, leaving 9 bases between the germline ends. CDR3 length: 11 amino acids. CDR1 and CDR2 from the germline V gene are MNHEY and SMNVEV (reference sequence). CDR3 in DNA: TGTGCCAGCAAACTAGGGGATGAGCAGTTCTTC. Amino acid sequence: CASKLGDEQFF.

This clonotype was seen only a few times. CDR3 coding DNA: TGTGCCAGTAGGGGGGGGAACAGCGAGCAGTTCTTC. Its protein product is CASRGGNSEQFF. The chain is built from TRBV7-9 and TRBJ2-1; perhaps TRBD2 as D (7 bases). CDR3 length: 12 residues. Deletions cut 9 bases from V and 10 bases from J, with 16 bases between. From germline, CDR1 is SEHNR and CDR2 FQNEAQ (reference sequence).

The table lists this clonotype with many counts. This chain uses TRBV29-1 with TRBJ2-5; TRBD2 aligns across 7 bases. The germline V gene encodes CDR1 SQVTM and CDR2 ANQGSEA. J was trimmed by 0 bases and V by 1 base; bases with no gene match: 5. This CDR3 has 15 amino acids. CDR3 loop: CSVEVAGEYQETQYF. The CDR3 DNA follows: TGCAGCGTTGAAGTTGCGGGAGAGTACCAAGAGACCCAGTACTTC.

This clonotype appeared many times. The rearrangement links TRBV20-1 to TRBJ1-1; 9 bases line up with TRBD1. Germline loops: CDR1 DFQATT, CDR2 SNEGSKA (reference sequence). V dropped 5 bases and J dropped 6; count of bases not matched to a gene: 1. This CDR3 has 11 residues. CDR3 residues: CSADRGSEAFF. CDR3 bases: TGCAGTGCTGACAGGGGGTCTGAAGCTTTCTTT.

This sequence joins TRBV14 and TRBJ2-1; D gene unclear. CDR3 length: 15 residues. The ends were cut back, 0 bases at V and 0 bases at J, with 6 bases in the middle. CDR1 and CDR2 (germline): SGHDN, FVKESK. The CDR3, as DNA: TGTGCCAGCAGCCAAGACCAAAGCTCCTACAATGAGCAGTTCTTC. Protein sequence: CASSQDQSSYNEQFF.

In this sample, this clonotype turned up many times. V and J are TRBV3-1 and TRBJ2-7, with 8 positions matching TRBD1. From germline, CDR1 is LGHDT and CDR2 YNNKEL (reference sequence). This CDR3 spans 14 amino acids. V dropped 1 base and J dropped 3; count of bases not matched to a gene: 2. CDR3 sequence (DNA): TGTGCCAGCAGCCAAGGTGGGACAGGCTACGAGCAGTACTTC. Protein: CASSQGGTGYEQYF.

This clonotype came up many times. The chain is built from TRBV12-3 or TRBV12-4 and TRBJ2-3; D is uncertain. The CDR3 runs 13 residues. Trimming took off 5 bases at V and 3 bases at J, with 9 bases between the two ends. CDR3 nucleotide sequence: TGTGCCAGCAGTCCTGGGCTGACAGATACGCAGTATTTT. This codes for CASSPGLTDTQYF.

The rearrangement joins TRBV25-1 to TRBJ2-1; TRBD2 might be the D (5 bases). This CDR3 comprises 14 residues. V lost 5 bases and J 3 bases, leaving 11 bases between the germline ends. Germline loops: CDR1 MGHDK, CDR2 SYGVNS. The CDR3 is CASSPREDYNEQFF. The CDR3 coding sequence is TGTGCCAGCAGTCCCCGGGAAGACTACAATGAGCAGTTCTTC.

In its sample, this clonotype was seen a few times. The chain couples TRBV7-2 to TRBJ2-7; D is perhaps TRBD1 (6 bases). Trimming took off 4 bases at V and 3 bases at J, with 13 bases between the two ends. The CDR3 totals 14 residues. From germline, CDR1 is SGHTA and CDR2 FQGNSA. The CDR3 sequence: CASSSIGQYYEQYF. Here the CDR3 DNA reads TGTGCCAGCAGCTCAATAGGACAGTACTACGAGCAGTACTTC.

This clonotype appeared many times. The chain uses TRBV27 and TRBJ2-1; 8 positions match TRBD2. CDR3 length: 16 amino acids. The germline CDR1 and CDR2 sequences are MNHEY and SMNVEV (reference sequence). V was pared by 0 bases and J by 1 base, with 2 bases of the junction left unmatched. CDR3 protein: CASSLSASGSYNEQFF. For the CDR3, the DNA is TGTGCCAGCAGTTTATCAGCTAGCGGGTCCTACAATGAGCAGTTCTTC.

Ten or more counts support this clonotype. This rearrangement joins TRBV7-9 to TRBJ1-1; TRBD1 is a possible D gene (5 bases). Germline V gene data show CDR1 as SEHNR and CDR2 as FQNEAQ (reference sequence). The CDR3 is 14 residues long. Trimming stripped 8 bases from V and 4 bases from J, with 17 bases between. The CDR3 DNA follows: TGTGCCAGCTCCGAAGGGGAGGAGGGCACTGAAGCTTTCTTT. Translation gives CASSEGEEGTEAFF.

This clonotype was seen more than once but under ten times. The J gene is TRBJ2-1, the V gene TRBV3-1, with 8 bases that match TRBD2. J was trimmed by 2 bases and V by 5 bases; bases with no gene match: 5. In germline, CDR1 is LGHDT, CDR2 YNNKEL (reference sequence). This CDR3 contains 15 residues. This CDR3 reads CASSVREGPYNEQFF. The CDR3 DNA is TGTGCCAGCAGCGTCCGGGAGGGCCCCTACAATGAGCAGTTCTTC.

Ten or more counts support this clonotype. The chain uses TRBV7-2 and TRBJ2-1; the match to TRBD2 covers 10 bases. The length of the CDR3 is 15 residues. After removal of 5 bases from V and 8 bases from J, the junction contained 9 bases not matched to a gene. From germline, CDR1 is SGHTA and CDR2 FQGNSA. The CDR3, as DNA: TGTGCCAGCAGCATGGGACTAGCGACCACGTATGAGCAGTTCTTC. It specifies CASSMGLATTYEQFF.

This clonotype was detected many times. The chain carries TRBV7-2 and TRBJ2-7; D remains ambiguous. V gave up 6 bases and J gave up 6 bases, with 15 bases separating them. The V gene's germline CDR1 is SGHTA and CDR2 FQGNSA. The CDR3 length is 13 residues. The CDR3 region is CASSYYLSSEQYF. CDR3 DNA: TGTGCCAGCAGTTATTACCTCTCCAGCGAGCAGTACTTC.

This clonotype was counted ten times or more. The chain is built from TRBV5-6 and TRBJ2-1; TRBD2 agrees at 12 bases. Germline trimming cut 4 bases from V and 7 bases from J; bases unmatched to any gene: 6. Germline CDR1 and CDR2: SGHDT and YYEEEE. This CDR3 is built from 15 residues. This CDR3 is CASSRLAGEWNEQFF. CDR3 DNA sequence: TGTGCCAGCAGCCGACTAGCGGGAGAATGGAATGAGCAGTTCTTC. The variable domain in full, with the rest retrieved from reference TRBV5-6 and TRBJ2-1, is DAGVTQSPTHLIKTRGQQVTLRCSPKSGHDTVSWYQQALGQGPQFIFQYYEEEERQRGNFPDRFSGHQFPNYSSELNVNALLLGDSALYLCASSRLAGEWNEQFFGPGTRLTVL.